The 5 T cell receptor beta chains presented below share a single source sample, sequenced in a study of blood T cell repertoires in COVID-19. Assay: immunoSEQ multiplex PCR; the TCRdb copy retains only in-frame clones and omits some. The sample has 70,000 or so clones, under 95% seen once. The sample comprised peripheral blood. All receptors derive from a man aged 45-65 years with acute or convalescent COVID-19.

V and J are TRBV28 and TRBJ1-4; the match to TRBD1 covers 7 bases. The germline CDR1 and CDR2 sequences are MDHEN and SYDVKM. This CDR3 is 15 amino acids long. V shed 4 bases, J shed 7 bases, and the junction held 9 bases outside the gene matches. This chain's CDR3 is CASSSPGGQGEKLFF. The CDR3 bases are TGTGCCAGCAGTTCCCCAGGGGGGCAGGGTGAAAAACTGTTTTTT.

The chain couples TRBV18 to TRBJ2-3; D is ambiguous. The CDR3 runs to 14 residues. CDR1 KGHSH and CDR2 LQKENI come from the germline V gene. Between the trimmed V and J ends, which lost 3 bases and 0 bases, there was a span of 7 bases. The CDR3 sequence is CASSPSLSTDTQYF. The CDR3 DNA reads TGTGCCAGCTCACCGAGCCTGAGCACAGATACGCAGTATTTT.

In its sample, this clone was seen once. The rearrangement links TRBV18 to TRBJ1-1; the match to TRBD1 covers 8 bases. V gave up 4 bases and J gave up 4 bases; unmatched junction bases: 11. The CDR3 consists of 16 residues. The germline gives CDR1 KGHSH, CDR2 LQKENI. For the CDR3, the DNA is TGTGCCAGCTCACTCGACCAGGGGGCTATGGGCACTGAAGCTTTCTTT. Translated, it gives CASSLDQGAMGTEAFF.

This chain connects TRBV19 to TRBJ2-3; D is perhaps TRBD2 (6 bases). The length of the CDR3 is 15 residues. Per germline, CDR1 LNHDA and CDR2 SQIVND (reference sequence). V was trimmed by 7 bases and J by 4 bases, leaving 18 bases between them. The CDR3 spells CASTGGRDSADTQYF. Here the CDR3 DNA reads TGTGCCAGTACCGGGGGTCGGGATTCTGCAGATACGCAGTATTTT.

The chain uses TRBV5-1 and TRBJ2-5; a weak D match, TRBD1 (6 bases). V was clipped by 1 base and J by 5 bases, with 9 bases between them. The V gene's germline CDR1 is SGHRS and CDR2 YFSETQ. The CDR3 is 13 amino acids. This CDR3 is CASSLQGSETQYF. As DNA, the CDR3 is TGCGCCAGCAGCTTGCAGGGGAGTGAGACCCAGTACTTC.